Ten or more counts support the clone carrying this T cell receptor beta chain. Per the germline V gene, CDR1 is MNHEY and CDR2 is SVGAGI. This CDR3 has 15 amino acids. Deletions cut 0 bases from V and 5 bases from J, with 13 bases between. This specimen comes from a study of cytotoxic CD8 clonotypes in ibrutinib-treated CLL. The wider study: On average, each sample had roughly 230,000 productive templates and more than 75,000 productive rearrangements.

TCRdb's table, derived via immunoSEQ multiplex PCR, lists solely in-frame clones and lacks some. The sample carries nearly 25,000 clones, approximately 71% recorded once. The sample was PBMCs, taken after 12 months of ibrutinib treatment. This sequence originates from a human donor with chronic lymphocytic leukemia. The chain is built from TRBV6-5 and TRBJ2-5; a weak D match, TRBD1 (6 bases). The DNA of the CDR3 is TGTGCCAGCAGTTACTCGGCAGGGGTGACCGAGACCCAGTACTTC. Protein sequence: CASSYSAGVTETQYF.